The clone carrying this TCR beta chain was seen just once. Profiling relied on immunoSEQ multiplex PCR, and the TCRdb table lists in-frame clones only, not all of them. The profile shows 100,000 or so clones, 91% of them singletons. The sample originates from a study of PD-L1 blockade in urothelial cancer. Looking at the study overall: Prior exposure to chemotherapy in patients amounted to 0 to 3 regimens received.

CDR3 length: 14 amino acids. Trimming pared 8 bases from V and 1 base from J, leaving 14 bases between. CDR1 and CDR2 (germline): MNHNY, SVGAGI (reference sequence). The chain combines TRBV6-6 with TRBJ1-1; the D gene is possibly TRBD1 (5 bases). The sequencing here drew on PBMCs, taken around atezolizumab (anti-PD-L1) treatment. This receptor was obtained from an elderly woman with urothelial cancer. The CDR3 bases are TGTGCCAGCTGGCGGCAGGGCGGGAACACTGAAGCTTTCTTT. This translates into CASWRQGGNTEAFF.